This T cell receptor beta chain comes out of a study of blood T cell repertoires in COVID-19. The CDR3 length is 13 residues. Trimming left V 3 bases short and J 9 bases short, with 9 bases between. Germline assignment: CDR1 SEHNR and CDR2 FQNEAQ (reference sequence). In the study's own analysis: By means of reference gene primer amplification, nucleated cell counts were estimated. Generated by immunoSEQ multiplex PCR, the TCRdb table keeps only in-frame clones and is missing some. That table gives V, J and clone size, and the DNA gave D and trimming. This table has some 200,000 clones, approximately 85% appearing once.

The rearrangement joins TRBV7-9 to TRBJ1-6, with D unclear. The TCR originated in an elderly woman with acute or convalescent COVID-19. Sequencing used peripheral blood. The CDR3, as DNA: TGTGCCAGCAGCTTTTCTACGGGTTCACCCCTCCACTTT. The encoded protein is CASSFSTGSPLHF. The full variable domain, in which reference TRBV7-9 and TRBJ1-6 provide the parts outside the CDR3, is DTGVSQNPRHKITKRGQNVTFRCDPISEHNRLYWYRQTLGQGPEFLTYFQNEAQLEKSRLLSDRFSAERPKGSFSTLEIQRTEQGDSAMYLCASSFSTGSPLHFGNGTRLTVT.